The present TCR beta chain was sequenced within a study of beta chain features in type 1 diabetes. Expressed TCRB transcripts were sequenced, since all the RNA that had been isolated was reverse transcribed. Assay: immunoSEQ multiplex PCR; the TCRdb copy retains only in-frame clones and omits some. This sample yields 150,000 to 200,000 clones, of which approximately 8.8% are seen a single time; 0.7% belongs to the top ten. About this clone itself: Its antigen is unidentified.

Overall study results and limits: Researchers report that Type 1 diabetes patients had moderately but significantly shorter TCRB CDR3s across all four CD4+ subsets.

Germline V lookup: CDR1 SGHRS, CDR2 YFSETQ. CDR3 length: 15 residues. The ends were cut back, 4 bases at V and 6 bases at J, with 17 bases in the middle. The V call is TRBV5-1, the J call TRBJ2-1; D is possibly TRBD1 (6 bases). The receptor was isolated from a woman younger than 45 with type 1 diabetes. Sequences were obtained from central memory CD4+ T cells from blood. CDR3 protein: CASSEGTRTVNEQFF. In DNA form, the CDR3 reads TGCGCCAGCAGCGAAGGGACAAGGACTGTCAATGAGCAGTTCTTC.